This T cell receptor (beta chain) was recovered during a study of T cells in women clearing cervical HPV infection (dated by TCRdb to 2016 to 2019). For the wider study: The cases were about 27 women with histologically confirmed HPV16-related CIN3 or worse, and 2 of these cases were invasive cancers. The controls were fewer than 30 women whose single incident HPV16 infection cleared within 12 months with no development of precancer or cancer. Blood from cases was collected at the visit where the lesion was first found, while blood from controls was collected once the infection could no longer be detected. For cases, the median interval between lesion detection and blood sampling was more than 130 days, with an interquartile range of about 85 to 210 days. Since only a few of the women had HLA typing available, the possibility that HLA type was acting as a confounder could not be ruled out. The exploratory proof-of-principle case-control study was nested within the Guanacaste HPV Natural History Study in Costa Rica and compared TCR repertoires across cervical HPV16 outcomes. Cases were matched to controls by age within five years and by the year the sample was collected. Cases had a median age of roughly 36 years and controls had a median age of about 37, with no significant differences in baseline characteristics. The parent cohort enrolled 10,049 women aged 18 or older in Guanacaste, Costa Rica, during about 1993 to 1994 and followed them for more than 6 years. As quality controls, five blinded duplicates were added to each group, bringing the total to about 60 samples made up of 50 participants and about ten replicates. Broad study findings and their caveats: Because the number of T cells in each sample was unknown, differences in richness could reflect differing T-cell content rather than repertoire biology. The cross-sectional design could not show whether the associations came before the infection or were a result of it, and neither effector/memory subsets nor HPV-specific T cells were isolated. TRBV6-7 relative abundance was lower in cases than in controls (roughly 0.12% versus 0.17%; Bonferroni P = 0.0008). Random forest classifiers combining richness and V gene abundances distinguished cases from controls with an estimated AUC of roughly 0.81. Significantly higher TCR repertoire richness was observed in CIN3+ cases than in controls across sequencing depths, whereas no difference in evenness was found.

There are 14 amino acids in the CDR3, from cysteine to phenylalanine inclusive. The DNA shown is the part of the CDR3 that was read: 33 bases, in frame from base 1. Germline trimming amounts to 2 bases on V and 4 bases on J, with 4 as the count of junction bases outside the gene matches. CDR1 and CDR2 are drawn from the germline V gene (reference sequence): SGHNT, YYREEE. TCR beta CDR3 regions were amplified by multiplex PCR using the immunoSEQ assay from an average of 1200 ng genomic DNA per sample. To correct primer bias, the assay used a complete synthetic TCR repertoire to set an amplification baseline. The amplicons were sequenced on the Illumina platform. Regarding the original processing steps: Sequences were error-corrected by clustering with frequency ratios and a modified nearest-neighbor algorithm, then analyzed in the immunoSEQ Analyzer with IMGT gene definitions. At each rarefaction depth, TCR richness and evenness were averaged across 20 rarefaction repeats, and any sample with fewer sequences than the depth was left out. Wilcoxon rank sum tests with FDR correction were used to compare relative abundances of V, D and J genes between the groups. For the blinded duplicates, the intraclass correlation was roughly 96% for TCR richness and averaged 76.4% across about 70 gene segments. The table comes from immuneACCESS by way of TCRdb, which keeps in-frame sequences with V and J called. Part of the clones is missing from these tables; in studies checked, under half for an unresolved V gene and the rest for unknown reasons. The DNA was the basis for D and trimming; V, J and clone size are from that table. In this sample's table one finds 25,000 to 30,000 clones. The top ten constitute 8.5% to 14% of the sample.

Every participant had a single incident cervical HPV16 infection, and prevalent HPV16 infections were excluded. Cervical HPV DNA was detected by MY09/MY11 PCR and genotyped by dot-blot hybridization. More than 14 mL of heparinized blood was centrifuged, after which the buffy coat was aliquoted, frozen at -30 degrees C, and then stored at -80 degrees C. Genomic DNA was extracted from buffy coat specimens using QIAGEN kits. A word on this clone: It lacks a known antigen. The CDR3 is cut off 3 residues early in the read; its end comes from the germline J gene.

This receptor was taken from a woman aged 18 to 75 with a cervical HPV16 infection that either progressed to CIN3+ or cleared (not recorded which). The sequenced sample was blood buffy coat. The V gene is TRBV5-4 and the J gene is TRBJ1-1; the junction holds 8 bases that match TRBD1. CDR3 bases read: TGTGCCAGCAGCTTTCGGCAGGGGGCCACTGAA. Its amino acids are CASSFRQGATE. The whole CDR3 protein is CASSFRQGATEAFF.